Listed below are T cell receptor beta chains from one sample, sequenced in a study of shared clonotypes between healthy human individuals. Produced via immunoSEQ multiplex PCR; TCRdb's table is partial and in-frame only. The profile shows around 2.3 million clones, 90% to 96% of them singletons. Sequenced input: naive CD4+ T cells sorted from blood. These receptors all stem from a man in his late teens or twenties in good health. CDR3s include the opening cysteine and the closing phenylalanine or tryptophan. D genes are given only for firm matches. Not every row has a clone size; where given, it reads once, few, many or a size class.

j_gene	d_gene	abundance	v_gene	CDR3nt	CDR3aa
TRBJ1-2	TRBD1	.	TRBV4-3	TGCGCCAGCAGCCAAGCTTGGGGCCCCGGCCGGGACAGCCTTTTCTATGGCTACACCTTC	CASSQAWGPGRDSLFYGYTF
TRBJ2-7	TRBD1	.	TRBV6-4	TGTGCCAGGGAGGGGACAGGGTCCTACGAGCAGTACTTC	CAREGTGSYEQYF
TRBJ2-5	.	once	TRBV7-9	TGTGCCAGCAGCTTACAAGGGTCAGGGGAGACCCAGTACTTC	CASSLQGSGETQYF
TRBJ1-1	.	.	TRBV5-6	TGTGCCAGCAGCTTGAGGTACCTGTCGAACACTGAAGCTTTCTTT	CASSLRYLSNTEAFF
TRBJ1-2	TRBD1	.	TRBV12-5	TGTGCTAGTGGTTTGGTAGGTGGACAGGGAGGGAGTTTTAACTATGGCTACACCTTC	CASGLVGGQGGSFNYGYTF
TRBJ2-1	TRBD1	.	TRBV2	TGTGCCAGCAGCTGGACAGGGATCCTCTACAATGAGCAGTTCTTC	CASSWTGILYNEQFF
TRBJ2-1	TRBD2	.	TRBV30	TGTGCCTGGAGTGTGCGAGCGGGGCGCTTCTACAATGAGCAGTTCTTC	CAWSVRAGRFYNEQFF
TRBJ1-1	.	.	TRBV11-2	TGTGCCAGCAGCTTAGATTCACGCTTGAACACTGAAGCTTTCTTT	CASSLDSRLNTEAFF
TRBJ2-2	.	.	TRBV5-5	TGTGCCAGCAGCTTGGGGCCTCTGGCCGACACCGGGGAGCTGTTTTTT	CASSLGPLADTGELFF
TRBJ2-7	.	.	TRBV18	TGTGCCAGCTCACGTGGGACCGACTACGAGCAGTACTTC	CASSRGTDYEQYF
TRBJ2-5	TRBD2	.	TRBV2	TGTGCCAGCAGTGGGACTAGCGGGGGGGAAGAGACCCAGTACTTC	CASSGTSGGEETQYF
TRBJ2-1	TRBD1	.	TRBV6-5	TGTGCCAGCAGATCCGGGACAGGGCCCTACAATGAGCAGTTCTTC	CASRSGTGPYNEQFF
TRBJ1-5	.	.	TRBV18	TGTGCCAGCTCCGTAGACGGGTATCAGCCCCAGCATTTT	CASSVDGYQPQHF
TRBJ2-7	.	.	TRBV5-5	TGTGCCAGCAGAACCTATACAGGGCAGCCCTACGAGCAGTACTTC	CASRTYTGQPYEQYF
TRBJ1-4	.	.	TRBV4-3	TGCGCCAGCAGCCAAGATTTGGGGGGGGGAGCAACTAATGAAAAACTGTTTTTT	CASSQDLGGGATNEKLFF
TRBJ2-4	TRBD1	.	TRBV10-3	TGTGCCATCAGCTTGACAGGGGAGGACATTCAGTACTTC	CAISLTGEDIQYF
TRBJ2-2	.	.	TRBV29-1	TGCAGTGTTACGAGGAACACCGGGGAGCTGTTTTTT	CSVTRNTGELFF
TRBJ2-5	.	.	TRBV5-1	TGCGCCAGCAGCTTGATGGACGGACGGGACCAGTACTTC	CASSLMDGRDQYF
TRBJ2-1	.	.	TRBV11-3	TGTGCCAGCAGCTTAGGGACACGGGCCGACAATGAGCAGTTCTTC	CASSLGTRADNEQFF
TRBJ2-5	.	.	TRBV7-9	TGTGCCAGCAGCCTCGACACTTCCCAAGAGACCCAGTACTTC	CASSLDTSQETQYF
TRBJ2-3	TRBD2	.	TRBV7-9	TGTGCCAGCAGCTTGGGGGGACTAGCGGGAGGCACAGATACGCAGTATTTT	CASSLGGLAGGTDTQYF
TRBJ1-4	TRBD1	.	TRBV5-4	TGTGCCAGCAGCCCAGCCTTACAGGGGGGAGCAACTAATGAAAAACTGTTTTTT	CASSPALQGGATNEKLFF
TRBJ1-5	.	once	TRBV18	TGTGCCAGCTCCGGGGGACGGCAGGGTAGCAATCAGCCCCAGCATTTT	CASSGGRQGSNQPQHF
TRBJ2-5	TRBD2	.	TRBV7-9	TGTGCCAGCAGCTTAGTTCGTCTAGCGGGGGGGCCGGAGACCCAGTACTTC	CASSLVRLAGGPETQYF
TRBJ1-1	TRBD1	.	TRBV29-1	TGCAGCGTTGACAGGGGGCCCACTGAAGCTTTCTTT	CSVDRGPTEAFF
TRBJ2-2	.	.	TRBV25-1	TGTGCCAGCAATTTGGCAAACACCGGGGAGCTGTTTTTT	CASNLANTGELFF
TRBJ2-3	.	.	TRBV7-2	TGTGCCAGCAGTCGACGGAGGGCATTAGACGGTACGCAGTATTTT	CASSRRRALDGTQYF
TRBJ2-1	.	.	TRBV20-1	TGCAGTGCTAGCCCGGGACCCGAGCAGTTCTTC	CSASPGPEQFF
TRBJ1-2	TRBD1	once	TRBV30	TGTGCTGGACAGGGGAACCACTATGGCTACACCTTC	CAGQGNHYGYTF
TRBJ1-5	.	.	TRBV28	TGTGCCAGCAGCCTCTCGGCCAATCAGCCCCAGCATTTT	CASSLSANQPQHF
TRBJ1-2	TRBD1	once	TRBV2	TGTGCCAGCAGCCTATTACAGGGGGCACCCTATGGCTACACCTTC	CASSLLQGAPYGYTF
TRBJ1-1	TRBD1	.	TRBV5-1	TGCGCCAGCAGCACACAGGGGGAGGGCACTGAAGCTTTCTTT	CASSTQGEGTEAFF
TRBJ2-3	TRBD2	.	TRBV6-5	TGTGCCAGCAGTGCTTGGGGGGGTACCACAGATACGCAGTATTTT	CASSAWGGTTDTQYF
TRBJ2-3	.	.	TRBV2	TGTGCCAGCAGTGAAGACGGCCCGGCGAGGGGGTATTTT	CASSEDGPARGYF
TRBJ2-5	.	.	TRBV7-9	TGTGCCAGCAGCCTTAATACAGGGAGGGAGACCCAGTACTTC	CASSLNTGRETQYF
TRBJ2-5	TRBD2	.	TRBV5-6	TGTGCCAGCAGCTTATTATCCGGGACTAGCTTTCGAGAGACCCAGTACTTC	CASSLLSGTSFRETQYF
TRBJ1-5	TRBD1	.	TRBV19	TGTGCCAGTAGTATTGGGGACAGGAACAATCAGCCCCAGCATTTT	CASSIGDRNNQPQHF
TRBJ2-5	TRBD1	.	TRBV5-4	TGTGCCAGCAGCCGGACAGGGGAAGAGACCCAGTACTTC	CASSRTGEETQYF
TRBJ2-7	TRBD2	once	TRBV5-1	TGCGCCAGCAGCTTGGGGCCTAGCGGGATCTCCTACGAGCAGTACTTC	CASSLGPSGISYEQYF
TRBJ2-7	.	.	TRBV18	TGTGCCAGCTCACCACTTGCAGGGGAAATCCAGGAGCAGTACTTC	CASSPLAGEIQEQYF
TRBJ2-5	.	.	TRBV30	TGTGCCTGGTCCGGCCAGGAGACCCAGTACTTC	CAWSGQETQYF
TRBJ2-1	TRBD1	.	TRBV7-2	TGTGCCAGCAGCCGTGCTCCGGGACAGGGAGGTGAGCAGTTCTTC	CASSRAPGQGGEQFF
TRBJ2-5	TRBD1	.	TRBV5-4	TGTGCCAGCAGCTCGACAGGGGGCGGCGAGACCCAGTACTTC	CASSSTGGGETQYF
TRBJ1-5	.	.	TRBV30	TGTGCCTGGACGACAGGTACTAATCAGCCCCAGCATTTT	CAWTTGTNQPQHF
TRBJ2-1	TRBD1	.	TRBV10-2	TGCGCCAGCAGTGGGAACAGGGGCGTTTACAATGAGCAGTTCTTC	CASSGNRGVYNEQFF
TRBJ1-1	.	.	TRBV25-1	TGTGCCAGCAGTGACTTCGCTACACGGAACACTGAAGCTTTCTTT	CASSDFATRNTEAFF
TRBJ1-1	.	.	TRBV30	TGTGCCTGGACAAGGGTGGGGATGAACACTGAAGCTTTCTTT	CAWTRVGMNTEAFF
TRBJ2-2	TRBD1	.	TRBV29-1	TGCAGCGTCGGAGGGACAGGAGGCACCACCGGGGAGCTGTTTTTT	CSVGGTGGTTGELFF
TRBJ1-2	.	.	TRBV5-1	TGCGCCAGCAGCTTGGACGGACGATTGAACTATGGCTACACCTTC	CASSLDGRLNYGYTF
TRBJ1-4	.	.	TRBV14	TGTGCCAGCAGCCAACAGGGTGAAAAACTGTTTTTT	CASSQQGEKLFF
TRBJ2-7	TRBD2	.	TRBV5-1	TGCGCCAGCAGCTTGGCCGGGACTAGCGGCACCTACGAGCAGTACTTC	CASSLAGTSGTYEQYF
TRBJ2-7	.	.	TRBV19	TGTGCCAGTAGTGCCGTAGGGCTTGGCTACGAGCAGTACTTC	CASSAVGLGYEQYF
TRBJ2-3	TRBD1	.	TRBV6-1	TGTGCCAGCAGAAGGACAGGGGCGAAAGATACGCAGTATTTT	CASRRTGAKDTQYF
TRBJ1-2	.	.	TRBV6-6	TGTGCCAGCAGACCCGGACTTTCGAACTATGGCTACACCTTC	CASRPGLSNYGYTF